The rows below give T cell receptor beta chains drawn from one sample of a study of early T cells in non-severe SARS-CoV-2 infection. TCRdb recomputed calls from the 5' RACE reads with MiXCR, one row per CDR3 protein. The sample holds 70,000 to 90,000 distinct CDR3 sequences, 9.5% to 15% seen once. The source material was whole blood. The receptors shown here come from an adult who was a healthcare worker with PCR-confirmed SARS-CoV-2 infection or an uninfected control (not recorded which). CDR3s include the opening cysteine and the closing phenylalanine or tryptophan. A D gene is named only where the DNA matches it firmly. Only some rows state a clone size, as once, few, many or a class for expanded clones.

d_call j_call clone_size v_call cdr3_aa cdr3_nt
- TRBJ2-1 - TRBV9 CASSPAGTTTYNEQFF TGTGCCAGCAGCCCGGCCGGGACCACAACCTACAATGAGCAGTTCTTC
- TRBJ2-1 few TRBV20-1 CSAPGPPMNEQFF TGCAGTGCTCCCGGTCCCCCGATGAATGAGCAGTTCTTC
TRBD1 TRBJ1-2 - TRBV11-2 CASSFDRGIGYTF TGTGCCAGCAGCTTCGACAGGGGTATTGGCTACACCTTC
TRBD2 TRBJ2-1 few TRBV29-1 CSVSWRGAYNEQFF TGCAGCGTTTCCTGGCGGGGGGCCTACAATGAGCAGTTCTTC
- TRBJ2-3 many TRBV29-1 CSVVSGTTSTDTQYF TGCAGCGTTGTTTCTGGGACAACGAGCACAGATACGCAGTATTTT
TRBD1 TRBJ1-2 few TRBV28 CASLPGQGARGYTF TGTGCCAGCCTTCCGGGACAGGGGGCTCGCGGCTACACCTTC
- TRBJ2-5 many TRBV24-1 CATSGPVETQYF TGTGCCACCAGCGGTCCGGTGGAGACCCAGTACTTC
- TRBJ1-3 many TRBV20-1 CSASLLSGNTIYF TGCAGTGCTAGTCTCCTCTCTGGAAACACCATATATTTT
TRBD2 TRBJ2-7 many TRBV20-1 CSVGRAGRGEQYF TGCAGTGTCGGGAGGGCCGGAAGGGGCGAGCAGTACTTC
TRBD1 TRBJ2-7 many TRBV28 CASSFRDRSYEQYF TGTGCCAGCAGTTTTAGGGACAGGTCCTACGAGCAGTACTTC
- TRBJ2-6 few TRBV25-1 CASSRGSGANVLTF TGTGCCAGCAGTCGTGGCTCTGGGGCCAACGTCCTGACTTTC
- TRBJ2-2 few TRBV5-1 CASSLSQGTGELFF TGCGCCAGCAGCTTGAGCCAGGGCACCGGGGAGCTGTTTTTT
- TRBJ1-5 few TRBV19 CASSIVWGNNQPQHF TGTGCCAGTAGTATAGTATGGGGGAACAATCAGCCCCAGCATTTT
- TRBJ1-6 few TRBV4-1 CASSQTQGSSPLHF TGCGCCAGCAGCCAAACCCAGGGAAGTTCACCCCTCCACTTT
- TRBJ2-1 few TRBV7-2 CASSPTRAEQFF TGTGCCAGCAGCCCCACTAGGGCTGAGCAGTTCTTC
TRBD1 TRBJ2-1 few TRBV7-2 CAILGGQGAYNEQFF TGTGCCATCCTTGGAGGACAGGGGGCCTACAATGAGCAGTTCTTC
- TRBJ2-1 many TRBV6-2/TRBV6-3 CASSSGTRTYNEQFF TGTGCCAGCAGTTCCGGGACCCGCACCTACAATGAGCAGTTCTTC
TRBD1 TRBJ2-1 - TRBV28 CASSSERTGADNEQFF TGTGCCAGCAGTTCAGAAAGGACAGGGGCGGACAATGAGCAGTTCTTC
- TRBJ1-3 - TRBV10-1 CASSPGPSAGNTIYF TGCGCCAGCAGCCCGGGACCGAGCGCTGGAAACACCATATATTTT
TRBD1 TRBJ2-7 many TRBV5-4 CASSLETGGDEQYF TGTGCCAGCAGCTTGGAGACAGGGGGCGACGAGCAGTACTTC
TRBD1 TRBJ1-5 many TRBV20-1 CSARDGGTGGEQPQHF TGCAGTGCTAGAGATGGGGGGACAGGGGGCGAGCAGCCCCAGCATTTT
- TRBJ2-7 few TRBV19 CASKGSPSTSYEQYF TGTGCCAGTAAAGGCTCCCCTAGCACCTCCTACGAGCAGTACTTC
- TRBJ2-3 once TRBV29-1 CSVEDDQGNTDTQYF TGCAGCGTTGAAGATGACCAGGGAAACACAGATACGCAGTATTTT
- TRBJ2-7 few TRBV7-6 CASSPGREPYEQYF TGTGCCAGCAGCCCCGGCCGTGAGCCCTACGAGCAGTACTTC
- TRBJ2-7 many TRBV27 CASSLSGRIDEQYF TGTGCCAGCAGTTTATCCGGGCGGATCGACGAGCAGTACTTC
- TRBJ1-5 many TRBV4-2 CASSQDPQNPGARVGNQPQHF TGTGCCAGCAGCCAAGATCCCCAAAACCCGGGAGCCCGCGTCGGCAATCAGCCCCAGCATTTT
- TRBJ1-3 many TRBV5-1 CASSLWGDGNTIYF TGCGCCAGCAGCTTGTGGGGGGACGGAAACACCATATATTTT
- TRBJ2-2 few TRBV7-3 CASSLSGAVNTGELFF TGTGCCAGCAGCTTATCGGGGGCGGTAAACACCGGGGAGCTGTTTTTT
TRBD1 TRBJ1-1 - TRBV29-1 CSVSPGTGGAKTEAFF TGCAGCGTTTCCCCCGGGACAGGGGGCGCGAAGACTGAAGCTTTCTTT
- TRBJ2-1 - TRBV29-1 CSVETGDEQFF TGCAGCGTTGAAACGGGTGATGAGCAGTTCTTC
- TRBJ2-4 few TRBV5-4 CASSQTLVPSDIQYF TGTGCCAGCAGCCAGACCCTAGTCCCCTCCGACATTCAGTACTTC
TRBD2 TRBJ2-1 many TRBV7-9 CASSPRPGLAANNEQFF TGTGCCAGCAGCCCCCGACCGGGACTAGCGGCTAACAATGAGCAGTTCTTC
- TRBJ1-6 - TRBV20-1 CSAREREGSPLHF TGCAGTGCTAGAGAGCGGGAAGGTTCACCCCTCCACTTT
TRBD2 TRBJ2-2 - TRBV4-2 CASSQVASGRASGELFF TGTGCCAGCAGCCAAGTGGCCAGCGGGAGGGCCTCCGGGGAGCTGTTTTTT
- TRBJ1-1 - TRBV5-1 CASSSRGGAGFTEAFF TGCGCCAGCAGTTCCCGCGGGGGGGCAGGCTTCACTGAAGCTTTCTTT
- TRBJ2-7 - TRBV28 CASSPPGFDRGEQYF TGTGCCAGCAGCCCCCCCGGTTTTGATAGGGGCGAGCAGTACTTC
TRBD1 TRBJ2-1 many TRBV20-1 CSASGDREGNEQFF TGCAGTGCTAGCGGGGACAGGGAGGGGAATGAGCAGTTCTTC
- TRBJ2-3 many TRBV3-1 CASSLLTEPTDTQYF TGTGCCAGCAGCCTGTTGACAGAACCTACAGATACGCAGTATTTT
TRBD2 TRBJ2-1 many TRBV5-5 CASSFLAGENEQFF TGTGCCAGCAGTTTCTTAGCGGGAGAGAATGAGCAGTTCTTC
- TRBJ2-6 - TRBV25-1 CASNSGANVLTF TGTGCCAGCAACTCTGGGGCCAACGTCCTGACTTTC
- TRBJ2-4 - TRBV18 CASSPPGYRNIQYF TGTGCCAGCTCACCACCGGGATACCGGAACATTCAGTACTTC
TRBD2 TRBJ2-7 - TRBV29-1 CSVEDPSGRGEQYF TGCAGCGTTGAAGATCCTAGCGGGAGGGGCGAGCAGTACTTC
TRBD1 TRBJ1-1 many TRBV18 CASSRIDRGRVNTEAFF TGTGCCAGCTCACGTATCGACAGGGGCCGGGTGAACACTGAAGCTTTCTTT
- TRBJ2-3 few TRBV29-1 CSSSGTATDTQYF TGCAGCTCTTCCGGGACGGCGACAGATACGCAGTATTTT
TRBD2 TRBJ2-4 - TRBV10-2 CTSSDGTSGRVAKNIQYF TGCACCAGCAGTGACGGGACTAGCGGGAGGGTAGCCAAAAACATTCAGTACTTC
TRBD2 TRBJ2-7 many TRBV2 CASVAGLSYEQYF TGTGCCAGCGTAGCGGGGCTCTCCTACGAGCAGTACTTC
- TRBJ2-6 few TRBV7-8 CASSSLWEGANVLTF TGTGCCAGCAGCTCTCTCTGGGAAGGGGCCAACGTCCTGACTTTC
- TRBJ2-7 few TRBV4-1 CASSPAPTSYEQYF TGCGCCAGCAGCCCGGCCCCTACCTCCTACGAGCAGTACTTC
TRBD1 TRBJ2-5 many TRBV7-6 CASSYGTGGETQYF TGTGCCAGCAGCTACGGGACAGGGGGAGAGACCCAGTACTTC
TRBD1 TRBJ2-7 many TRBV5-4 CASSLETGGHYEQYF TGTGCCAGCAGCTTGGAGACAGGGGGGCACTACGAGCAGTACTTC
TRBD2 TRBJ2-3 - TRBV7-6 CASSLLAGVTDTQYF TGTGCCAGCAGCTTACTAGCGGGGGTCACAGATACGCAGTATTTT
- TRBJ2-6 - TRBV28 CASRMISRANVLTF TGTGCCAGCAGGATGATTTCTAGGGCCAACGTCCTGACTTTC
- TRBJ2-2 many TRBV6-5 CASSYSILRAGELFF TGTGCCAGCAGTTACTCGATCCTTAGGGCGGGGGAGCTGTTTTTT
TRBD2 TRBJ2-2 many TRBV20-1 CSAPGLDTGELFF TGCAGTGCCCCTGGACTAGACACCGGGGAGCTGTTTTTT
- TRBJ2-3 - TRBV27 CASSSGLQSSTQYF TGTGCCAGCAGTTCCGGGCTTCAGAGCAGTACGCAGTATTTT
- TRBJ1-1 many TRBV29-1 CSRPPNRDGNTEAFF TGCAGCCGACCCCCAAACCGGGACGGGAACACTGAAGCTTTCTTT
- TRBJ2-7 - TRBV28 CASSFSQGRTYEQYF TGTGCCAGCAGTTTTTCACAGGGGAGGACCTACGAGCAGTACTTC